These T cell receptor beta chains were read from a single sample in a study of shared clonotypes between healthy human individuals. Profiled with immunoSEQ multiplex PCR; TCRdb holds only in-frame clones, not every one. The data contain around 1,100,000 clones, around three quarters of them singletons. Sequencing was performed on memory CD4+ T cells from PBMCs. These receptors originate from a man aged 18 to 30 in good health. Some clones in this sample may be carry-over from other donors' samples. Both conserved end residues are part of each CDR3. Each record gives: V gene, D gene, J gene, clone size, CDR3 length, CDR3 DNA, CDR3 protein. D genes are given only for firm matches. Only some rows state a clone size, as once, few, many or a class for expanded clones.

>TRBV27|-|TRBJ1-2|-|12
TGTGCCAGCAGTTTTACTGGGGGTGGCTACACCTTC
CASSFTGGGYTF
>TRBV19|TRBD1|TRBJ1-5|-|17
TGTGCCAGTACCTCCGGGACAGGGTCCCCTAGCAATCAGCCCCAGCATTTT
CASTSGTGSPSNQPQHF
>TRBV5-4|-|TRBJ2-3|-|13
TGTGCCAGCAGCTCGTTAACCACAGATACGCAGTATTTT
CASSSLTTDTQYF
>TRBV15|TRBD1|TRBJ1-2|-|14
TGTGCCACCAGCAGAGAGGCAGGGGGCTATGGCTACACCTTC
CATSREAGGYGYTF
>TRBV2|TRBD2|TRBJ2-2|-|16
TGTGCCAGCAGTCCGAGGACTAGCGGGATGACCGGGGAGCTGTTTTTT
CASSPRTSGMTGELFF
>TRBV28|-|TRBJ1-2|once|18
TGTGCCAGCAGTTTTTACGAAGGGACAACCAGCCTTGGCTATGGCTACACCTTC
CASSFYEGTTSLGYGYTF
>TRBV5-8|-|TRBJ1-1|-|14
TGTGCCAGCAGCTTTCTAGGGGAGCCTCCAGACGCTTTCTTT
CASSFLGEPPDAFF
>TRBV11-2|-|TRBJ1-4|-|13
TGTGCCAGCAGCTTTGGACAAAATGAAAAACTGTTTTTT
CASSFGQNEKLFF
>TRBV28|TRBD2|TRBJ2-1|once|15
TGTGCCAGCAGGGGAAGGGGACTAGCATACAATGAGCAGTTCTTC
CASRGRGLAYNEQFF
>TRBV14|-|TRBJ2-7|-|14
TGTGCCAGCAGCCCGACAGGGAGGAGCTACGAGCAGTACTTC
CASSPTGRSYEQYF
>TRBV7-3|TRBD2|TRBJ2-3|-|17
TGTGCCAGCAGCCCCATCCGACTAGCGGGGGGCACAGATACGCAGTATTTT
CASSPIRLAGGTDTQYF
>TRBV11-1|-|TRBJ2-3|-|17
TGTGCCAGCAGCCTAGACACGTCGGCCCTCTCGACAGATACGCAGTATTTT
CASSLDTSALSTDTQYF
>TRBV25-1|-|TRBJ2-7|-|15
TGTGCCAGCAGTGAGCCGGGACTTGGGGTTTACGAGCAGTACTTC
CASSEPGLGVYEQYF
>TRBV28|-|TRBJ2-7|-|13
TGTGCCAGCAGTACCACAACAACCTACGAGCAGTACTTC
CASSTTTTYEQYF
>TRBV12-5|-|TRBJ2-3|few|11
TGTGCTAGTGGTTTTACAGATACGCAGTATTTT
CASGFTDTQYF
>TRBV11-2|-|TRBJ2-7|-|14
TGTGCCAGCAGCCCCCGGGACGCCAACTACGAGCAGTACTTC
CASSPRDANYEQYF